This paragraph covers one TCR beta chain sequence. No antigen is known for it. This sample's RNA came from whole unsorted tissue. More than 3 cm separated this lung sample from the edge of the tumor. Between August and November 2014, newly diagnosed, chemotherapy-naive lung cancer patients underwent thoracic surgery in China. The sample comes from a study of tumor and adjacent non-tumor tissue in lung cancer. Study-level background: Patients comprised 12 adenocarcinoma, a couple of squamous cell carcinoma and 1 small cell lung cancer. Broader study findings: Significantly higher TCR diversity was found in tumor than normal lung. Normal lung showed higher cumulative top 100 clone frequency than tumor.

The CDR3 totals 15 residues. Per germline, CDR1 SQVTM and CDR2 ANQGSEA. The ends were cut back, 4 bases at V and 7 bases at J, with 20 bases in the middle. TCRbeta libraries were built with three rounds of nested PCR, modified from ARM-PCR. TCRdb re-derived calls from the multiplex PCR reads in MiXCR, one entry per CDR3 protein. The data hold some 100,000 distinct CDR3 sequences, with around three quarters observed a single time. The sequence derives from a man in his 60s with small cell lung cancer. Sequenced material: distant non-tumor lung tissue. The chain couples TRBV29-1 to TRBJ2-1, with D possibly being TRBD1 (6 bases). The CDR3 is CSVVHLYRERNEQFF. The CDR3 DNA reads TGCAGCGTTGTACATCTGTACAGGGAGAGGAATGAGCAGTTCTTC.